This TCR beta chain was found in a study of patients and donors after allogeneic stem cell transplantation. TCRdb re-derived calls from the RT-PCR reads in MiXCR, one entry per CDR3 protein. The sample consists of approximately 24,000 distinct CDR3 sequences, approximately 43% of them appearing once. CDR1 is SQVTM, CDR2 ANQGSEA, per germline. Trimming cost V 7 bases and J 4 bases; bases outside gene matches: 15. The CDR3 totals 17 residues. V and J are TRBV29-1 and TRBJ2-3; 12 bases are shared with TRBD1. Sequenced sample: blood, either unsorted or a sorted T cell fraction (not recorded which). The clonotype comes from a human donor who was either an allogeneic HSCT recipient or a stem cell or donor lymphocyte infusion donor (not recorded which). It is not recorded whose cells these are; they may come from a transplant donor. The CDR3 loop is CSATGTGGLAVSDTQYF. DNA of the CDR3: TGCAGCGCTACCGGGACAGGGGGCCTAGCGGTATCAGATACGCAGTATTTT.